This T cell receptor (beta chain) was profiled in a study of blood T cell repertoires in COVID-19. This CDR3 region has 15 residues. Germline V lookup: CDR1 SGHDT, CDR2 YYEEEE. V dropped 0 bases and J dropped 1 base, with 11 bases sitting between them. The protocol was immunoSEQ multiplex PCR, while the TCRdb copy is restricted to in-frame clones and leaves out a portion. Of some 180,000 clones in the sample, roughly four fifths were seen once. Sample: peripheral blood. The sequence derives from a man aged 45 to 65 who had recovered from COVID-19. The V call is TRBV5-6, the J call TRBJ2-7; maybe TRBD2 (5 bases). The CDR3 spells CASSLDRGLSYEQYF. The CDR3 DNA is TGTGCCAGCAGCTTGGACAGAGGGCTATCCTACGAGCAGTACTTC.